Below are 25 T cell receptor beta chains sequenced from a single sample in a study of cytotoxic CD8 clonotypes in ibrutinib-treated CLL. TCRdb's copy holds only in-frame clones and misses some; the assay was immunoSEQ multiplex PCR. The top ten hold roughly 2% of the sample, which has roughly 150,000 clones, approximately 80% seen once. Sequenced here: PBMCs, sampled after 12 months of ibrutinib treatment. Receptors were obtained from a human donor with chronic lymphocytic leukemia.

CDR3 amino acids: CASSERTGVAKNIQYF. The CDR3 DNA sequence: TGTGCCAGCAGTGAACGGACAGGGGTTGCCAAAAACATTCAGTACTTC. The chain has TRBV28 and TRBJ2-4; 9 nucleotides align to TRBD1. The CDR3 is made up of 16 amino acids. V shed 5 bases and J 1 base; nucleotides not matched to a gene: 6. Germline values: CDR1 MDHEN, CDR2 SYDVKM.

The V gene is TRBV5-1, the J gene TRBJ2-7, with D uncertain. The CDR3 is made up of 15 amino acids. V lost 3 bases, J lost 7 bases, and 20 bases lay in between. Germline CDR1 SGHRS, CDR2 YFSETQ. The DNA for the CDR3 is TGCGCCAGCAGCTCGCCCGACGGAAGGTCGCGTGAGCAGTACTTC. It codes for CASSSPDGRSREQYF.

Turning to this clone: Sequence at one end of the junction differs from germline and may be a read error. V is TRBV7-7 and J is TRBJ2-5; TRBD2 might be the D (6 bases). The CDR3 consists of 13 residues. Germline V gene data show CDR1 as SSHAT and CDR2 as FNYEAQ (reference sequence). As DNA, the CDR3 is TGTGCTAGCAGCTTAGCGGTGCTGGAGACCCAGTACTTC. This sequence encodes CASSLAVLETQYF.

The rearrangement uses TRBV5-4 and TRBJ2-5; the D call may be TRBD1 or TRBD2 (5 bases each). CDR3 size: 14 residues. Germline V gene data show CDR1 as SGHNT and CDR2 as YYREEE (reference sequence). V lost 0 bases and J lost 2, with 8 bases in between. Written as DNA, the CDR3 is TGTGCCAGCAGCTTGGCAGGGAGTCAAGAGACCCAGTACTTC. It specifies CASSLAGSQETQYF.

The chain joins TRBV9 to TRBJ2-1, with 7 bases aligning to TRBD2. Trimming cost V 0 bases and J 4 bases; bases outside gene matches: 4. The CDR3 totals 15 residues. CDR1 is SGDLS and CDR2 is YYNGEE in the germline V gene. This chain's CDR3 is CASSVAAGTYNEQFF. The CDR3 nucleotides read TGTGCCAGCAGCGTAGCAGCGGGGACGTACAATGAGCAGTTCTTC.

J is TRBJ1-2 and V is TRBV7-2; the D is unclear. The V and J ends lost 1 base and 8 bases respectively, with 17 bases between them. The CDR3 extends over 15 amino acids. Germline lookup yields CDR1 SGHTA and CDR2 FQGNSA. The CDR3 DNA is TGTGCCAGCAGCTTAGTGGAGGGAGAAACTCAGGGCTACACCTTC. As protein: CASSLVEGETQGYTF.

This sequence joins TRBV5-1 and TRBJ1-4; 9 bases align to TRBD1. The CDR3 totals 16 residues. Germline V gives CDR1 SGHRS, CDR2 YFSETQ. With 3 bases clipped from V and 7 bases from J, the junction kept 10 bases outside the gene matches. DNA of the CDR3: TGCGCCAGCAGCTCCGGGACAGGGACTCGGAGTGAAAAACTGTTTTTT. Encoded protein: CASSSGTGTRSEKLFF.

V is TRBV2 and J is TRBJ1-5; D gene unclear. The germline V and J ends were trimmed by 6 bases and 4 bases, with 13 bases remaining between them. This CDR3 comprises 14 residues. The germline V gene encodes CDR1 SNHLY and CDR2 FYNNEI. CDR3 amino acids: CASRVDSGNQPQHF. CDR3 nucleotides: TGTGCCAGCAGGGTGGACTCTGGTAATCAGCCCCAGCATTTT. The variable domain in full, with the rest retrieved from reference TRBV2 and TRBJ1-5, is EPEVTQTPSHQVTQMGQEVILRCVPISNHLYFYWYRQILGQKVEFLVSFYNNEISEKSEIFDDQFSVERPDGSNFTLKIRSTKLEDSAMYFCASRVDSGNQPQHFGDGTRLSIL.

This chain links TRBV28 with TRBJ1-1; tentative D call: TRBD1 (5 bases). V was shortened by 4 bases and J by 3 bases, with 15 bases between the two germline ends. Germline CDR1 MDHEN, CDR2 SYDVKM. The CDR3 has 15 amino acids. CDR3 in amino acids: CASSSPGPTYTEAFF. As DNA, the CDR3 is TGTGCCAGCAGTTCCCCGGGACCGACGTACACTGAAGCTTTCTTT.

J is TRBJ2-3 and V is TRBV9; possible D gene TRBD2, 6 bases. CDR3 length equals 19 residues. Germline CDR1 is SGDLS and CDR2 is YYNGEE. Trimming left V 4 bases short and J 6 bases short, with 30 bases between. In DNA form, the CDR3 reads TGTGCCAGCAGCCCCCACCCAGATTTCCGGGACTCCGCCTCGGATACGCAGTATTTT. Its translation: CASSPHPDFRDSASDTQYF. Supplemented by reference TRBV9 and TRBJ2-3, the full variable domain reads DSGVTQTPKHLITATGQRVTLRCSPRSGDLSVYWYQQSLDQGLQFLIQYYNGEERAKGNILERFSAQQFPDLHSELNLSSLELGDSALYFCASSPHPDFRDSASDTQYFGPGTRLTVL.

The genes are TRBV5-1 and TRBJ1-4; 7 positions match TRBD1. The CDR3 extends over 14 amino acids. In germline, CDR1 is SGHRS, CDR2 YFSETQ. V was pared by 4 bases and J by 4 bases, with 4 bases of the junction left unmatched. The CDR3 nucleotides read TGCGCCAGCAGCCCAGGGGACAGTAATGAAAAACTGTTTTTT. This sequence encodes CASSPGDSNEKLFF.

The chain carries TRBV9 and TRBJ1-6; TRBD1 matches 11 bases. J gave up 5 bases and V 0 bases, and 10 bases lay outside the gene matches. The CDR3 covers 19 residues. The germline gives CDR1 SGDLS, CDR2 YYNGEE. The CDR3 here is CASSVELWTGGENNSPLHF. In DNA form, the CDR3 reads TGTGCCAGCAGCGTAGAATTGTGGACAGGGGGCGAAAATAATTCACCCCTCCACTTT.

This clone has just a few counts. The chain joins TRBV27 to TRBJ1-1; the D is unclear. CDR1 and CDR2 (germline): MNHEY, SMNVEV (reference sequence). Trimming took 7 bases from V and 5 from J, leaving 26 bases between them. There are 17 residues in the CDR3. CDR3 region: CASIKSVGSGSRTEAFF. CDR3 coding DNA: TGTGCCAGCATTAAATCGGTGGGCTCGGGGAGTCGGACTGAAGCTTTCTTT.

The rearrangement joins TRBV11-3 to TRBJ2-1; 7 bases align to TRBD2. The germline gives CDR1 SGHNT, CDR2 YENEEA. J lost 8 bases, V lost 1 base, and 8 bases had no gene match. The CDR3 spans 15 residues. The CDR3 is CASSLGSSGNDEQFF. CDR3 DNA sequence: TGTGCCAGCAGCTTAGGTTCTAGCGGAAATGATGAGCAGTTCTTC.

The gene calls are TRBV11-1 and TRBJ2-1; tentative D call: TRBD2 (7 bases). This CDR3 is built from 16 residues. Germline assignment: CDR1 SGHAT and CDR2 FQDESV (reference sequence). V was cut by 1 base and J by 6 bases, with 16 bases left in between. CDR3 region: CASSLGGRGGFNEQFF. In DNA form, the CDR3 reads TGTGCCAGCAGCTTAGGAGGTAGGGGGGGGTTCAATGAGCAGTTCTTC.

In its sample, this clone was seen once. This chain links TRBV5-4 with TRBJ1-2, with TRBD1 as a possible D gene (6 bases). The CDR3 is made up of 12 amino acids. Between the trimmed V and J ends, which lost 10 bases and 5 bases, there was a span of 15 bases. Germline assignment: CDR1 SGHNT and CDR2 YYREEE (reference sequence). Written as DNA, the CDR3 is TGTGCCTACATGCGGCAGGGGTATGGCTACACCTTC. This gives the protein CAYMRQGYGYTF.

The chain carries TRBV18 and TRBJ2-5; 11 bases agree with TRBD2. The germline gives CDR1 KGHSH, CDR2 LQKENI. J gave up 1 base and V 1 base, and 2 bases lay outside the gene matches. This CDR3 contains 16 residues. CDR3 bases: TGTGCCAGCTCACCACTGCTAGCGGGGGGCCAAGAGACCCAGTACTTC. It translates to CASSPLLAGGQETQYF.

Here the CDR3 reads CASARLAGYNEQFF. CDR3 DNA: TGTGCCAGCGCCCGACTAGCGGGGTACAATGAGCAGTTCTTC. The chain links TRBV6-1 to TRBJ2-1; TRBD2 matches 11 bases. CDR1 is MNHNS, CDR2 SASEGT, per germline. This CDR3 has 14 residues. Trimming took 8 bases from V and 4 from J; bases not matched to a gene: 4.

This chain links TRBV28 with TRBJ2-3; 11 bases agree with TRBD2. The J segment lost 8 bases and the V segment lost 9 bases, leaving 7 bases of the junction unmatched. This CDR3 is 13 amino acids long. The germline V gene has CDR1 MDHEN and CDR2 SYDVKM. In nucleotides, the CDR3 is TGTGCCAGTACGACTAGCGGGGTCGGTACGCAGTATTTT. Amino acid sequence: CASTTSGVGTQYF.

This chain joins TRBV11-2 and TRBJ2-2; D might be TRBD1 (5 bases). There are 20 residues in the CDR3. The V end was cut by 0 bases, the J end by 1 base, with 21 bases between. Germline CDR1 is SGHAT and CDR2 is FQNNGV. The CDR3 DNA is TGTGCCAGCAGCTTAGAGGAGACCGACAGCCATCCACGGAACACCGGGGAGCTGTTTTTT. It specifies CASSLEETDSHPRNTGELFF.

The rearrangement links TRBV7-3 to TRBJ2-7, with 9 bases fitting TRBD1. The CDR3 is 15 amino acids. V shed 0 bases and J 3 bases; nucleotides not matched to a gene: 3. From germline, CDR1 is SGHTA and CDR2 FQGTGA. CDR3 coding DNA: TGTGCCAGCAGCTTAACCCCGGGACAGGGCTACGAGCAGTACTTC. This codes for CASSLTPGQGYEQYF.

The rearrangement uses TRBV30 and TRBJ1-4, with TRBD1 identical over 9 bases. Germline V CDR1 and CDR2: GTSNPN, SVGIG (reference sequence). The CDR3 has 13 residues. CDR3 DNA: TGTGCTCTGGACAGGGGTCCTAATGAAAAACTGTTTTTT. Translation: CALDRGPNEKLFF.

The genes are TRBV28 and TRBJ1-5; D remains ambiguous. CDR3 size: 14 residues. Germline V gene sequence: CDR1 MDHEN, CDR2 SYDVKM. The V gene lost 3 bases and the J gene lost 5 bases, with 11 bases spanning the gap. The CDR3 spells CASSFNTNYQPQHF. The CDR3 region has the DNA TGTGCCAGCAGTTTTAACACAAACTATCAGCCCCAGCATTTT.

V is TRBV29-1 and J is TRBJ2-2, with D possibly called TRBD1 or TRBD2 (7 bases each). From germline, CDR1 is SQVTM and CDR2 ANQGSEA. V lost 8 bases and J 5 bases, leaving 15 bases between the germline ends. The CDR3 contains 13 residues. DNA for the CDR3: TGCAGCATACGACAGGGAGGGACCGGGGAGCTGTTTTTT. Translation: CSIRQGGTGELFF.

V usage is TRBV7-9 and J usage is TRBJ2-5; D is ambiguous. Germline V CDR1 and CDR2: SEHNR, FQNEAQ (reference sequence). The CDR3 has 12 amino acids. V was pared by 8 bases and J by 2 bases, with 9 bases between. This CDR3 reads CASVQIQETQYF. In DNA form, the CDR3 reads TGTGCCAGCGTCCAGATTCAAGAGACCCAGTACTTC. Full variable domain (remainder filled in from reference TRBV7-9 and TRBJ2-5): DTGVSQNPRHKITKRGQNVTFRCDPISEHNRLYWYRQTLGQGPEFLTYFQNEAQLEKSRLLSDRFSAERPKGSFSTLEIQRTEQGDSAMYLCASVQIQETQYFGPGTRLLVL.